This T cell receptor beta chain was found in a study of regulatory and conventional T cells in RAG deficiency. TCRdb keeps only in-frame clones here, not all; method: immunoSEQ multiplex PCR. Of roughly 30,000 clones listed, approximately 96% are singletons. As for this clone: Its antigen is still unknown.

Genomic DNA came from blood conventional CD4+ T cells gated CD25-low CD127-high. Germline CDR1 is SNHLY and CDR2 is FYNNEI. The CDR3 covers 13 residues. The V and J ends lost 10 bases and 3 bases respectively, with 13 bases between them. The study, taken as a whole, reports: Shorter CDR3s in all patient subsets; >90% Treg-Tconv overlap in Omenn.

Separately, the same data were catalogued under a study of regulatory T cells. Turning to that study: Primers: 52 TRBV forward and 13 TRBJ reverse.

Source material: CD25- CD4+ T cells sorted from blood. V usage is TRBV2 and J usage is TRBJ1-5; D gene uncertain. The clonotype originates from a human donor in good health. CDR3 sequence (DNA): TGTGCCACGTCGAGGCAGTCCAATCAGCCCCAGCATTTT. Translating gives CATSRQSNQPQHF.